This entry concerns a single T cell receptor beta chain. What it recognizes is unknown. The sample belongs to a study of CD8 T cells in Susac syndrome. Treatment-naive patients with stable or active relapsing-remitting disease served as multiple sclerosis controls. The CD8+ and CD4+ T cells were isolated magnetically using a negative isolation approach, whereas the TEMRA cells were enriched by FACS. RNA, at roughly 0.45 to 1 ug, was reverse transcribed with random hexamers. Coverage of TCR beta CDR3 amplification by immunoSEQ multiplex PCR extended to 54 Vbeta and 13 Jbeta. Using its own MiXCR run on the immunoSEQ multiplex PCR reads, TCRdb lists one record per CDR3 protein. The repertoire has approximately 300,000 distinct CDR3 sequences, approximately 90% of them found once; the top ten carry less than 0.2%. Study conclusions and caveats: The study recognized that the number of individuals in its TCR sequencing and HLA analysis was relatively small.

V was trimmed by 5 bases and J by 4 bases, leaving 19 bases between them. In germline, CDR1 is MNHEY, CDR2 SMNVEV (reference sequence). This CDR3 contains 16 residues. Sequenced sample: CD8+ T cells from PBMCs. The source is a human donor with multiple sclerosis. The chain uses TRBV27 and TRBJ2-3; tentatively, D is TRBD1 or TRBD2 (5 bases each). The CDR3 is CASSPPPGRRADTQYF. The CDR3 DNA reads TGTGCCAGCAGTCCCCCGCCGGGACGCAGGGCAGATACGCAGTATTTT.